This passage covers 25 T cell receptor beta chains from one sample sequenced in a study of blood T cell repertoires in COVID-19. Some clones are missing from TCRdb's copy, which holds only in-frame ones; the method was immunoSEQ multiplex PCR. The sample has under 250,000 clones; under 85% are singletons. Sequencing input: peripheral blood. These receptors all stem from a human donor in a cohort sampled during active COVID-19.

Notes on this clone: Distinct nucleotide sequences in the sample also encode this CDR3. The rearrangement uses TRBV6-1 and TRBJ2-5; D is undetermined. The CDR3 runs to 12 residues. V gave up 1 base and J gave up 8 bases, with 8 bases separating them. Germline V lookup: CDR1 MNHNS, CDR2 SASEGT. Written as DNA, the CDR3 is TGTGCCAGCAGTGAAGTGGCAGGTACCCAGTACTTC. This gives the protein CASSEVAGTQYF.

The chain has TRBV5-4 and TRBJ2-1; the match to TRBD1 covers 9 bases. The CDR3 covers 16 residues. After removal of 3 bases from V and 6 bases from J, the junction contained 10 bases not matched to a gene. CDR1 SGHNT and CDR2 YYREEE come from the germline V gene (reference sequence). Here the CDR3 DNA reads TGTGCCAGCAGCTCGGACAGGGGTATTTCGGTCAATGAGCAGTTCTTC. Translating it yields CASSSDRGISVNEQFF.

The chain recombines TRBV3-1 (or the pseudogene TRBV3-2) with TRBJ1-2, with D uncertain. CDR1 and CDR2 from the germline V gene are LGHDT and YNNKEL (reference sequence). With 8 bases removed from V and 5 bases from J, the gap between germline ends came to 12 bases. The CDR3 runs to 12 residues. The CDR3: CASHDPGYGYTF. CDR3 bases: TGTGCCAGCCACGATCCGGGATATGGCTACACCTTC.

The sample holds one count of this clone. The J gene is TRBJ1-5, the V gene TRBV7-9; the D gene is possibly TRBD1 (5 bases). The germline V and J ends were trimmed by 1 base and 10 bases, with 11 bases remaining between them. The CDR3 runs to 13 residues. Germline V gene data show CDR1 as SEHNR and CDR2 as FQNEAQ (reference sequence). CDR3 coding DNA: TGTGCCAGCAGCTTAGTTGGGGGAGGCCCCCAGCATTTT. It yields the protein CASSLVGGGPQHF.

The rearrangement links TRBV9 to TRBJ2-5; D is ambiguous. Trimming removed 0 bases from V and 5 bases from J, with 8 bases in between. Per germline, CDR1 SGDLS and CDR2 YYNGEE. The length of the CDR3 is 13 residues. This chain's CDR3 is CASSVGSVETQYF. CDR3 in DNA: TGTGCCAGCAGCGTAGGGAGCGTGGAGACCCAGTACTTC.

This sequence joins TRBV25-1 and TRBJ2-3; the D gene is possibly TRBD1 (6 bases). Germline V gene sequence: CDR1 MGHDK, CDR2 SYGVNS. V was pared by 5 bases and J by 6 bases, with 18 bases between. This CDR3 spans 15 amino acids. In DNA form, the CDR3 reads TGTGCCAGCAGTTCACCCGCGGACAGTTTCGATACGCAGTATTTT. Protein sequence: CASSSPADSFDTQYF.

The count of this clone is one. The rearrangement links TRBV12-5 to TRBJ2-6, with TRBD1 matching 8 bases. Losses at the gene ends were 1 base for V and 1 base for J; bases not matched to a gene: 9. The CDR3 is made up of 19 amino acids. Germline V gene lookup returns CDR1 LGHNT and CDR2 FRNRAP. The CDR3 DNA follows: TGTGCTAGTGGTTTGGCCACCGGGACAGGACTATCTGGGGCCAACGTCCTGACTTTC. This gives the protein CASGLATGTGLSGANVLTF.

V and J are TRBV9 and TRBJ1-2, with 8 bases that match TRBD1. There are 16 residues in the CDR3. V lost 0 bases, J lost 0 bases, and 4 bases stayed unmatched. CDR1 and CDR2 (germline): SGDLS, YYNGEE. As DNA, the CDR3 is TGTGCCAGCAGCGTAGGGGGACAGGTCTCTAACTATGGCTACACCTTC. This encodes CASSVGGQVSNYGYTF.

The chain links TRBV12-3 or TRBV12-4 to TRBJ1-2; no definite D call. V was pared by 5 bases and J by 4 bases, with 5 bases between. The CDR3 consists of 11 residues. The CDR3 DNA follows: TGTGCCAGCAGTGCAGTCTATGGCTACACCTTC. This sequence encodes CASSAVYGYTF.

This clone was seen a few times. The chain employs TRBV20-1 and TRBJ2-7; 13 positions agree with TRBD2. Germline CDR1 and CDR2: DFQATT and SNEGSKA (reference sequence). V was clipped by 3 bases and J by 1 base; unmatched bases: 6. CDR3 length: 16 amino acids. CDR3 loop: CSASRLAGGFSYEQYF. DNA of the CDR3: TGCAGTGCTAGTAGACTAGCGGGAGGTTTTTCCTACGAGCAGTACTTC.

The chain links TRBV10-2 to TRBJ2-1; 7 bases align to TRBD2. J lost 4 bases, V lost 6 bases, and 21 bases had no gene match. Germline V gene sequence: CDR1 WSHSY, CDR2 SAAADI. The CDR3 has 19 residues. For the CDR3, the DNA is TGCGCCAGCAGGCACACTCTGAGGGCCTTTGGTAGCGGGTACAATGAGCAGTTCTTC. The encoded protein is CASRHTLRAFGSGYNEQFF.

This chain uses TRBV6-4 with TRBJ1-1, with 9 bases matching TRBD1. J was trimmed by 5 bases and V by 5 bases; bases with no gene match: 3. The germline gives CDR1 MRHNA, CDR2 SNTAGT. The CDR3 length is 13 residues. For the CDR3, the DNA is TGTGCCAGCAGTCGGACAGGGGAAACTGAAGCTTTCTTT. Translation gives CASSRTGETEAFF.

This clone appeared once. The chain uses TRBV19 and TRBJ1-5; perhaps TRBD1 as D (6 bases). Germline V lookup: CDR1 LNHDA, CDR2 SQIVND (reference sequence). The V end was cut by 7 bases, the J end by 1 base, with 14 bases between. The length of the CDR3 is 15 residues. This CDR3 reads CASNPTGMSNQPQHF. CDR3 coding DNA: TGTGCCAGTAACCCGACAGGTATGAGCAATCAGCCCCAGCATTTT. Combining the CDR3 with reference TRBV19 and TRBJ1-5 gives the whole variable domain DGGITQSPKYLFRKEGQNVTLSCEQNLNHDAMYWYRQDPGQGLRLIYYSQIVNDFQKGDIAEGYSVSREKKESFPLTVTSAQKNPTAFYLCASNPTGMSNQPQHFGDGTRLSIL.

The chain recombines TRBV9 with TRBJ1-4, with a possible D match to TRBD1 (6 bases). Trimming cost V 3 bases and J 4 bases, with 10 bases left between them. The CDR3 spans 14 residues. Germline CDR1 is SGDLS and CDR2 is YYNGEE. This CDR3 reads CASSAQDSNEKLFF. In nucleotides, the CDR3 is TGTGCCAGCAGCGCCCAGGACAGTAATGAAAAACTGTTTTTT.

Here the CDR3 DNA reads TGTGCCAGCAACCAGAACGAGCGGGAGATAGGTGAGCAGTTCTTC. This translates into CASNQNEREIGEQFF. This chain links TRBV11-2 with TRBJ2-1; 8 bases align to TRBD2. The CDR3 spans 15 residues. CDR1 is SGHAT, CDR2 FQNNGV, per germline. The trim removed 7 bases at V and 9 bases at J, leaving 14 bases unmatched.

The V call is TRBV18, the J call TRBJ1-2, with a weak D call TRBD1 (6 bases). V lost 6 bases, J lost 6 bases, and 17 bases lay in between. CDR3 length equals 14 residues. The germline CDR1 and CDR2 sequences are KGHSH and LQKENI. The CDR3 protein is CASSLRDNRDGYTF. CDR3 coding DNA: TGTGCCAGCTCTCTCCGAGATAACAGGGATGGCTACACCTTC. Drawing the rest from reference TRBV18 and TRBJ1-2, the complete variable domain is NAGVMQNPRHLVRRRGQEARLRCSPMKGHSHVYWYRQLPEEGLKFMVYLQKENIIDESGMPKERFSAEFPKEGPSILRIQQVVRGDSAAYFCASSLRDNRDGYTFGSGTRLTVV.

CDR3 residues: CASSQVDYEQYF. The CDR3 region has the DNA TGTGCCAGCAGCCAAGTAGACTACGAGCAGTACTTC. The chain couples TRBV3-1 (or the pseudogene TRBV3-2) to TRBJ2-7; D ambiguous. Trimming removed 1 base at V and 3 bases at J, with 4 bases between. CDR1 and CDR2 (germline): LGHDT, YNNKEL (reference sequence). The CDR3 runs 12 residues.

J is TRBJ2-7 and V is TRBV2, with 7 bases identical to TRBD1. The V gene's germline CDR1 is SNHLY and CDR2 FYNNEI. This CDR3 region has 15 residues. Trimming cost V 2 bases and J 2 bases; bases outside gene matches: 6. The CDR3 sequence: CASSELGQSPYEQYF. The CDR3 nucleotides read TGTGCCAGCAGTGAATTGGGACAGTCCCCCTACGAGCAGTACTTC.

This sequence joins TRBV7-9 and TRBJ1-2; D possibly corresponds to TRBD1 (6 bases). Germline lookup yields CDR1 SEHNR and CDR2 FQNEAQ (reference sequence). CDR3 length: 14 residues. V lost 2 bases to trimming and J lost 6 bases, with 13 bases between them. The CDR3 DNA is TGTGCCAGCAGCTTATCGGCAGGGGATGATGGCTACACCTTC. Translated: CASSLSAGDDGYTF.

This clone is a singleton in its sample. The CDR3 spells CASSFGLAGGADTQYF. The DNA for the CDR3 is TGCGCCAGCAGCTTTGGACTAGCGGGAGGAGCAGATACGCAGTATTTT. The chain couples TRBV5-1 to TRBJ2-3; TRBD2 matches at 14 bases. Germline V gene lookup returns CDR1 SGHRS and CDR2 YFSETQ. V lost 2 bases to trimming and J lost 4 bases; unmatched junction nucleotides: 3. The CDR3 is 16 residues long.

This chain uses TRBV7-6 with TRBJ2-7; 11 bases are shared with TRBD2. Per the germline V gene, CDR1 is SGHVS and CDR2 is FNYEAQ. V dropped 5 bases and J dropped 3; count of bases not matched to a gene: 6. The CDR3 has 15 amino acids. CDR3 sequence (DNA): TGTGCCAGCAGCATTTCTAGCGGGAGGCACTACGAGCAGTACTTC. It yields the protein CASSISSGRHYEQYF.

J is TRBJ1-2 and V is TRBV4-1, with D perhaps TRBD1 (6 bases). V was cut by 3 bases and J by 2 bases, with 10 bases left in between. The CDR3 loop spans 14 amino acids. The germline CDR1 and CDR2 sequences are MGHRA and YSYEKL. CDR3 protein: CASSHLQGNYGYTF. Here the CDR3 DNA reads TGCGCCAGCAGCCACCTACAGGGAAACTATGGCTACACCTTC.

In its sample, this clone was seen once. V and J are TRBV11-1 and TRBJ1-1; D call uncertain. The germline CDR1 and CDR2 sequences are SGHAT and FQDESV (reference sequence). There are 14 residues in the CDR3. V dropped 7 bases and J dropped 4 bases, with 16 bases sitting between them. The CDR3 sequence is CASTLARVSTEAFF. The CDR3 DNA sequence: TGTGCCAGCACCCTAGCCCGGGTGAGCACTGAAGCTTTCTTT.

The V gene is TRBV5-6, the J gene TRBJ1-6, with D perhaps matching TRBD1 (5 bases). The germline V gene encodes CDR1 SGHDT and CDR2 YYEEEE. The CDR3 has 14 amino acids. The V end lost 2 bases, the J end lost 7 bases, and 10 bases lay between the germline ends. Here the CDR3 reads CASSFTGRNSPLHF. CDR3 DNA sequence: TGTGCCAGCAGCTTCACAGGAAGGAATTCACCCCTCCACTTT.

This chain connects TRBV7-6 to TRBJ2-7; TRBD2 is a possible D gene (5 bases). The CDR3 is 11 amino acids. Trimming took 5 bases from V and 3 from J, leaving 5 bases between them. The V gene's germline CDR1 is SGHVS and CDR2 FNYEAQ. CDR3 region: CASSEGYEQYF. In DNA, the CDR3 is TGTGCCAGCAGCGAGGGCTACGAGCAGTACTTC.